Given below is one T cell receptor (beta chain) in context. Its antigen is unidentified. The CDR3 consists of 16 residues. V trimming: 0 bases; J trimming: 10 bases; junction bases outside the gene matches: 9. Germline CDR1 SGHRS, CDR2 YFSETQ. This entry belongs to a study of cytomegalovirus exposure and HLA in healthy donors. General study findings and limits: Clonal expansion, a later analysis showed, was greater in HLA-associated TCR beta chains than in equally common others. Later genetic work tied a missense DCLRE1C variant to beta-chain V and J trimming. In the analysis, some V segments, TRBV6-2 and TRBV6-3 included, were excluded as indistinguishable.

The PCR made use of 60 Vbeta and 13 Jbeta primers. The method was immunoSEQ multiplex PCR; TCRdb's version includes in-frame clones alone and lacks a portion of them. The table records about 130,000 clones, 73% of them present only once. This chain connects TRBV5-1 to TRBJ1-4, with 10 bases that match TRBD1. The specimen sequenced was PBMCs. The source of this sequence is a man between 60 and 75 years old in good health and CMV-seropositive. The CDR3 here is CASSLGQGARPGKLFF. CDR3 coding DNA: TGCGCCAGCAGCTTGGGACAGGGGGCCCGGCCGGGAAAACTGTTTTTT. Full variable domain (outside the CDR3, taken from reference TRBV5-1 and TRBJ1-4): KAGVTQTPRYLIKTRGQQVTLSCSPISGHRSVSWYQQTPGQGLQFLFEYFSETQRNKGNFPGRFSGRQFSNSRSEMNVSTLELGDSALYLCASSLGQGARPGKLFFGSGTQLSVL.